This T cell receptor (beta chain) was retrieved from a study of cytomegalovirus exposure and HLA in healthy donors. Looking at the study overall: A subsequent analysis reported that the 95 to 150 validation repertoires were produced on the same platform that had also been used for the approximately 710 first-cohort repertoires.

Trimming removed 1 base from V and 6 bases from J; junction bases left unmatched: 13. The germline CDR1 and CDR2 sequences are SGHVT and SQSDAQ. The length of the CDR3 is 19 residues. Only in-frame clones appear in the TCRdb table, and some are missing; sequencing was by immunoSEQ multiplex PCR. The sample includes 120,000 or so clones, 70% to 90% of them seen just once. With regard to this clone: Antigen unknown.

General study results and limits: In a later analysis, first-cohort TCR clusters were found to tend to co-occur in the roughly 120 validation repertoires. Most TCRs appeared rarely, but some public TCRs recurred in many donors. Some TCR beta chains (164 of them) were listed as cytomegalovirus-associated.

The rearrangement links TRBV7-4 to TRBJ2-1; 12 nucleotides agree with TRBD2. Sequenced input: PBMCs. This receptor was identified in a woman aged 18 to 35 in good health and CMV-seronegative. Here the CDR3 reads CASSLGGATSGRFGNEQFF. The CDR3 coding sequence is TGTGCCAGCAGCTTAGGAGGGGCGACTAGCGGGAGATTTGGCAATGAGCAGTTCTTC.